This T cell receptor beta chain was identified during a study of Ad26.COV2.S vaccination and SARS-CoV-2 variants. Points from the study as a whole: Substantial breadth was reported for post-vaccination spike-specific CD8+ and CD4+ T cells.

Treatment given: around 19 received Ad26.COV2.S at low or high dose, single or two shots; five or six received placebo; per-sample allocation not given. Sample collection was performed on day 63 after the first vaccine or placebo injection. With respect to this clone: The antigen is not known.

Per germline, CDR1 SEHNR and CDR2 FQNEAQ (reference sequence). V was clipped by 4 bases and J by 9 bases; unmatched bases: 17. The length of the CDR3 is 19 residues. Profiled with immunoSEQ multiplex PCR; TCRdb holds only in-frame clones, not every one. This sample has about 450,000 clones, with 80% to 90% found just once. This chain links TRBV7-9 with TRBJ2-1, with TRBD2 matching 14 bases. The receptor was derived from a person aged 18-60 years who received the Ad26.COV2.S COVID-19 vaccine or a placebo. Sequenced material: peripheral blood, taken in a trial of Ad26.COV2.S vaccine versus placebo. Here the CDR3 DNA reads TGTGCCAGCAGCTCACCCGGGACTAGCGGGAGTGGGGGTTGGGGTGAGCAGTTCTTC. Its translation: CASSSPGTSGSGGWGEQFF.